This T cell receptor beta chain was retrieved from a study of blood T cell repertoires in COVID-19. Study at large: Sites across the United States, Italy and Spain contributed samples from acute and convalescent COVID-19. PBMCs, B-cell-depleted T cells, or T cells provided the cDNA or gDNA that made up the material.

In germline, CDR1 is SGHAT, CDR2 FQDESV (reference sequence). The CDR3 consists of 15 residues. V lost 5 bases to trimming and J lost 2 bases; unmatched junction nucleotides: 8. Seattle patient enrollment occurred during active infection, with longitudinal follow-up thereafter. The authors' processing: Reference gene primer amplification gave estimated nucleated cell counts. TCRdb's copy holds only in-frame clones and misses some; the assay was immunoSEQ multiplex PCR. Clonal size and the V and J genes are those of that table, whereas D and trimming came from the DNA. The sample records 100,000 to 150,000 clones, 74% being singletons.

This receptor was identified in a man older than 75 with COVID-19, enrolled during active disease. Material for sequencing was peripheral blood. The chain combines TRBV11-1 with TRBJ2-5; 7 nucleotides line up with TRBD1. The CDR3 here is CASSRQGVQQETQYF. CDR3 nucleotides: TGTGCCAGCAGCAGGCAGGGGGTCCAACAAGAGACCCAGTACTTC.